A single T cell receptor beta chain is shown here with its context. Germline CDR1 SGHNT, CDR2 YYREEE (reference sequence). The V end was cut by 0 bases, the J end by 4 bases, with 10 bases between. The CDR3 totals 14 residues. Original processing methods: Estimation of nucleated cell counts was performed using reference gene primer amplification. TCRdb's table, derived via immunoSEQ multiplex PCR, lists solely in-frame clones and lacks some. For V, J and clone size, that table is used; D and trimming come from the DNA. Counted here are about 77,000 clones, roughly nine tenths occurring once; the ten biggest clones make up 16%. This entry comes from a study of blood T cell repertoires in COVID-19. Study context: Donors in the United States, Italy and Spain gave samples during acute or convalescent COVID-19. From T cells, B-cell-depleted T cells, or PBMCs came the material, which was cDNA or gDNA.

The receptor was derived from a woman aged 80 or older with active or convalescent COVID-19. This sequence joins TRBV5-4 and TRBJ1-1; D is unclear. The material sequenced was peripheral blood. This CDR3 reads CASSLGARVTEAFF. DNA of the CDR3: TGTGCCAGCAGCTTGGGGGCGCGGGTCACTGAAGCTTTCTTT. Complete variable domain (other parts from reference TRBV5-4 and TRBJ1-1): ETGVTQSPTHLIKTRGQQVTLRCSSQSGHNTVSWYQQALGQGPQFIFQYYREEENGRGNFPPRFSGLQFPNYSSELNVNALELDDSALYLCASSLGARVTEAFFGQGTRLTVV.